The 5 T cell receptor beta chains reported below all come from one sample, sequenced in a study of blood T cell repertoires in COVID-19. TCRdb's copy holds only in-frame clones and misses some; the assay was immunoSEQ multiplex PCR. This sample has over 200,000 clones, with roughly 80% found just once. Sequencing was done on a sample of PBMCs or T cells enriched from blood (not recorded which). These receptors all stem from a man in his 60s who had recovered from COVID-19.

The chain recombines TRBV2 with TRBJ1-5; D gene unclear. Germline V lookup: CDR1 SNHLY, CDR2 FYNNEI. This CDR3 region has 14 residues. The V end lost 1 base, the J end lost 6 bases, and 10 bases lay between the germline ends. In DNA form, the CDR3 reads TGTGCCAGCAGTGAAGAGGGTCGGGGTCAGCCCCAGCATTTT. Residues: CASSEEGRGQPQHF.

The V gene is TRBV10-3, the J gene TRBJ1-1, with D perhaps TRBD1 (5 bases). Germline values: CDR1 ENHRY, CDR2 SYGVKD. The CDR3 sequence is 13 residues long. The V end lost 7 bases, the J end lost 7 bases, and 16 bases lay between the germline ends. Written as DNA, the CDR3 is TGTGCCATCACCCAACAGGATCCCGGTGAAGCTTTCTTT. It encodes CAITQQDPGEAFF.

This chain uses TRBV14 with TRBJ1-1; 7 positions agree with TRBD1. The junction had 10 bases not matched to a gene; V was cut back by 4 bases and J by 5 bases. Germline loops: CDR1 SGHDN, CDR2 FVKESK. This CDR3 is 15 amino acids long. The CDR3 protein is CASSLETGRSTEAFF. DNA for the CDR3: TGTGCCAGCAGCCTAGAGACAGGGAGGAGTACTGAAGCTTTCTTT.

This rearrangement joins TRBV6-5 to TRBJ2-5; TRBD1 is a possible D gene (5 bases). The germline V gene has CDR1 MNHEY and CDR2 SVGAGI. The CDR3 sequence is 13 residues long. V lost 4 bases and J lost 2, with 8 bases in between. The CDR3 is CASSLGLQETQYF. For the CDR3, the DNA is TGTGCCAGCAGTTTGGGGCTACAAGAGACCCAGTACTTC.

V is TRBV7-6 and J is TRBJ2-2, with TRBD1 matching over 9 bases. Germline CDR1 and CDR2: SGHVS and FNYEAQ. After removal of 1 base from V and 6 bases from J, the junction contained 6 bases not matched to a gene. CDR3 length equals 16 residues. This CDR3 reads CASSLETGGTAGELFF. The CDR3 region has the DNA TGTGCCAGCAGCTTAGAGACAGGGGGTACCGCCGGGGAGCTGTTTTTT.